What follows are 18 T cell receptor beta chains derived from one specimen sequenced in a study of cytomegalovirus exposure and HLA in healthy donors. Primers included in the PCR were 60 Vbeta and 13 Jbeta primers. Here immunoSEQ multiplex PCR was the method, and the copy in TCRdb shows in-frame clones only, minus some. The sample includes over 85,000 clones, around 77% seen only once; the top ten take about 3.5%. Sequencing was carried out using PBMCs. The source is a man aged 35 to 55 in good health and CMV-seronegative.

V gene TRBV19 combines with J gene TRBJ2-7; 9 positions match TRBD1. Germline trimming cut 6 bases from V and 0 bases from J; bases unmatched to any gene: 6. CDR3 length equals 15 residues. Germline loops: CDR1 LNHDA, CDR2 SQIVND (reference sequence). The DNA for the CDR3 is TGTGCCAGTAGGATGCTGGACAGGGGCTCCTACGAGCAGTACTTC. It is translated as CASRMLDRGSYEQYF.

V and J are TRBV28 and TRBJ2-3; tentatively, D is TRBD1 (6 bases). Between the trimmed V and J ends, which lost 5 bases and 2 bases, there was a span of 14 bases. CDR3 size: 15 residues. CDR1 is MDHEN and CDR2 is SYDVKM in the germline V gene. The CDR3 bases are TGTGCCAGCAGTCATTCCGACAGGATCACAGATACGCAGTATTTT. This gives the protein CASSHSDRITDTQYF. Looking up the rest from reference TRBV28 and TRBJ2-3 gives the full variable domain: DVKVTQSSRYLVKRTGEKVFLECVQDMDHENMFWYRQDPGLGLRLIYFSYDVKMKEKGDIPEGYSVSREKKERFSLILESASTNQTSMYLCASSHSDRITDTQYFGPGTRLTVL.

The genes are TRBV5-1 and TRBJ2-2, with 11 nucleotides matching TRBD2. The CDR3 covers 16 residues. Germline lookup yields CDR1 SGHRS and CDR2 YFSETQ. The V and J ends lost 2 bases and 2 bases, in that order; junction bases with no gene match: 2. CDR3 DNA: TGCGCCAGCAGCTTACTAGCGGGGGCCAACACCGGGGAGCTGTTTTTT. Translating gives CASSLLAGANTGELFF.

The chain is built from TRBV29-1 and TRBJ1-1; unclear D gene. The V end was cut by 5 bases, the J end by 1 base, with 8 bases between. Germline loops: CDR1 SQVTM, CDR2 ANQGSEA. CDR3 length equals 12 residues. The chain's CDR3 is CSVSEGNTEAFF. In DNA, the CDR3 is TGCAGCGTTTCTGAGGGGAACACTGAAGCTTTCTTT.

The CDR3 loop is CASSGDREKLFF. The CDR3 DNA follows: TGTGCCAGCAGTGGGGACAGGGAGAAACTGTTTTTT. The rearrangement links TRBV2 to TRBJ1-4, with 9 bases fitting TRBD1. V trimming: 4 bases; J trimming: 11 bases; junction bases outside the gene matches: 2. CDR1 is SNHLY, CDR2 FYNNEI, per germline. The CDR3 sequence is 12 residues long. The entire variable domain, with the rest obtained from reference TRBV2 and TRBJ1-4, is as follows: EPEVTQTPSHQVTQMGQEVILRCVPISNHLYFYWYRQILGQKVEFLVSFYNNEISEKSEIFDDQFSVERPDGSNFTLKIRSTKLEDSAMYFCASSGDREKLFFGSGTQLSVL.

The CDR3 nucleotides are TGTGCCAGCAGCGTCGACAGGAACACTGAAGCTTTCTTT. It is translated as CASSVDRNTEAFF. This sequence joins TRBV5-4 and TRBJ1-1, with D tentatively TRBD1 (5 bases). Looked up from germline, CDR1 is SGHNT and CDR2 is YYREEE (reference sequence). V gave up 4 bases and J gave up 1 base, with 8 bases separating them. This CDR3 comprises 13 residues.

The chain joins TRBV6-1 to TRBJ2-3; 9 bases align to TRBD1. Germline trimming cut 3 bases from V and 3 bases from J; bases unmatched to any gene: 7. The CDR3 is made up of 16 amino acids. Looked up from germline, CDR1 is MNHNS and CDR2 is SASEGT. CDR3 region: CASSDYRGLGTDTQYF. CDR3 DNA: TGTGCCAGCAGTGATTACAGGGGGCTGGGGACAGATACGCAGTATTTT.

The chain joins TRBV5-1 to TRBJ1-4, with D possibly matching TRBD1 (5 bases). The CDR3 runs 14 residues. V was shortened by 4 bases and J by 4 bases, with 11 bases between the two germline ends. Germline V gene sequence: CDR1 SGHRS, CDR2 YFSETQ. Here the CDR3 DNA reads TGCGCCAGCAGCCCGGACAATTTTAATGAAAAACTGTTTTTT. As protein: CASSPDNFNEKLFF. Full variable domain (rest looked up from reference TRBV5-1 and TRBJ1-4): KAGVTQTPRYLIKTRGQQVTLSCSPISGHRSVSWYQQTPGQGLQFLFEYFSETQRNKGNFPGRFSGRQFSNSRSEMNVSTLELGDSALYLCASSPDNFNEKLFFGSGTQLSVL.

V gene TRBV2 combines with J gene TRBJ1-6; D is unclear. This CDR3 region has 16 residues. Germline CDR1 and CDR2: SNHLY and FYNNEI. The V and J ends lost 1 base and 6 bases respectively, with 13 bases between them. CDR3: CASSEDGNEGNSPLHF. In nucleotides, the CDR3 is TGTGCCAGCAGTGAAGACGGGAATGAAGGTAATTCACCCCTCCACTTT.

The CDR3 is CASRGTAATNEKLFF. The CDR3 bases are TGTGCCAGCAGGGGGACAGCCGCAACTAATGAAAAACTGTTTTTT. The chain links TRBV28 to TRBJ1-4; 7 bases match TRBD1. Germline CDR1 MDHEN, CDR2 SYDVKM. The CDR3 sequence is 15 residues long. V trimming: 6 bases; J trimming: 0 bases; junction bases outside the gene matches: 4. Full variable domain (outside the CDR3, taken from reference TRBV28 and TRBJ1-4): DVKVTQSSRYLVKRTGEKVFLECVQDMDHENMFWYRQDPGLGLRLIYFSYDVKMKEKGDIPEGYSVSREKKERFSLILESASTNQTSMYLCASRGTAATNEKLFFGSGTQLSVL.

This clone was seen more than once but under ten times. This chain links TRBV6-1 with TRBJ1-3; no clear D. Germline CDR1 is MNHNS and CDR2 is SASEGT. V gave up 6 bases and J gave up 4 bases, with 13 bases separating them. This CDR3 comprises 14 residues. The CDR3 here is CASRAKAEGNTIYF. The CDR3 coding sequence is TGTGCCAGCAGGGCGAAGGCGGAGGGAAACACCATATATTTT.

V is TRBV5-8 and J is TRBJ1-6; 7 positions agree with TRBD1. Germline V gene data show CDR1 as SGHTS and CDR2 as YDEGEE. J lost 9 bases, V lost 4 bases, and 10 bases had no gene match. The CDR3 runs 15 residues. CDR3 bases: TGTGCCAGCAGCCGGGGACAGCCCCAGGGTTCACCCCTCCACTTT. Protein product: CASSRGQPQGSPLHF. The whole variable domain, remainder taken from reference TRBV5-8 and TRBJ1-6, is EAGVTQSPTHLIKTRGQQATLRCSPISGHTSVYWYQQALGLGLQFLLWYDEGEERNRGNFPPRFSGRQFPNYSSELNVNALELEDSALYLCASSRGQPQGSPLHFGNGTRLTVT.

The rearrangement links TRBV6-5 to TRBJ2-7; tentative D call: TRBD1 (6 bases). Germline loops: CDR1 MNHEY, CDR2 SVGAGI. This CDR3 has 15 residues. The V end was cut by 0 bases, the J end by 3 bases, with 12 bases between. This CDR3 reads CASSYSPGVDYEQYF. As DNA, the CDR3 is TGTGCCAGCAGTTACTCGCCAGGGGTGGACTACGAGCAGTACTTC.

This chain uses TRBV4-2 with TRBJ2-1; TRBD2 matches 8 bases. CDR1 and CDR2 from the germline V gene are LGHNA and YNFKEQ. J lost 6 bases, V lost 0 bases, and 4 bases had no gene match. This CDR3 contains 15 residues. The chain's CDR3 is CASSQELAVINEQFF. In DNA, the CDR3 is TGTGCCAGCAGCCAAGAACTAGCGGTGATCAATGAGCAGTTCTTC.

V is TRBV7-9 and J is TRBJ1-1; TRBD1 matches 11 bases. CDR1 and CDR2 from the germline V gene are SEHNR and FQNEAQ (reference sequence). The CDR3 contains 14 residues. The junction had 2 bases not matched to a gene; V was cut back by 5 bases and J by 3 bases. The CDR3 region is CASSMGQGDTEAFF. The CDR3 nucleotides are TGTGCCAGCAGCATGGGACAGGGGGACACTGAAGCTTTCTTT.

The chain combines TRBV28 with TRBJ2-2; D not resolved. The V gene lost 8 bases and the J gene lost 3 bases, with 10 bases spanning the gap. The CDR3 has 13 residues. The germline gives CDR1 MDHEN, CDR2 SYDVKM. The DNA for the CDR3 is TGTGCCAGCCTAGTTTGGGACACCGGGGAGCTGTTTTTT. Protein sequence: CASLVWDTGELFF.

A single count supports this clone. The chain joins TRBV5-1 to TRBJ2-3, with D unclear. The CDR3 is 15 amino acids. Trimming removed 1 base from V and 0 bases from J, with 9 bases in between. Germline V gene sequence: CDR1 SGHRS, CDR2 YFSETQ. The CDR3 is CASSLKASSTDTQYF. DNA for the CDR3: TGCGCCAGCAGCTTGAAAGCGTCTAGCACAGATACGCAGTATTTT.

CDR3 amino acids: CASSRGGQPQHF. The CDR3 coding sequence is TGTGCCAGCAGCAGGGGGGGGCAGCCCCAGCATTTT. The chain employs TRBV5-6 and TRBJ1-5, with D possibly matching TRBD1 (6 bases). This CDR3 has 12 residues. The V end was cut by 4 bases, the J end by 7 bases, with 9 bases between. Germline V lookup: CDR1 SGHDT, CDR2 YYEEEE.